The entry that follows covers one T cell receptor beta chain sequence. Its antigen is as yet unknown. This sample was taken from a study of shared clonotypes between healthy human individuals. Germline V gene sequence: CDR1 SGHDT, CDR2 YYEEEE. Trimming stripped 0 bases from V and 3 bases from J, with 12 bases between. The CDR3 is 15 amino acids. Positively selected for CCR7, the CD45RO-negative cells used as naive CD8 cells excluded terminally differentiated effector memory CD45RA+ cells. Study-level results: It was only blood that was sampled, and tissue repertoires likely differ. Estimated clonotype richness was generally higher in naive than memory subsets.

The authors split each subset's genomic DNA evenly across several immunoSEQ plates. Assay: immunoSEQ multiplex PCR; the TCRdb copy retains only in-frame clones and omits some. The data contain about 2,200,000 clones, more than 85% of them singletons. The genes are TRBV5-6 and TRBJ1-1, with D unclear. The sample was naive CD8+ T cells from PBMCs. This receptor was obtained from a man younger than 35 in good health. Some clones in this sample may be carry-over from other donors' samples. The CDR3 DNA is TGTGCCAGCAGCTTGGACATTGGCCGTGACACTGAAGCTTTCTTT. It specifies CASSLDIGRDTEAFF.